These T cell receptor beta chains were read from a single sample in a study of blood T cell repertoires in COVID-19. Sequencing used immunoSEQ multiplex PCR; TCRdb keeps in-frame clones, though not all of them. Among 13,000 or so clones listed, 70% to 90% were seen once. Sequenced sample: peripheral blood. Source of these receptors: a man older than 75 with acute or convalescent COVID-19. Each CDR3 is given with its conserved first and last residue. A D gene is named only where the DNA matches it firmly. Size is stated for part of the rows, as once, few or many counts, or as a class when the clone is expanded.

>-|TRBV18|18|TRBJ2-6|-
CASSPYGAGNSGANVLTF
TGTGCCAGCTCACCTTACGGTGCGGGAAACTCTGGGGCCAACGTCCTGACTTTC
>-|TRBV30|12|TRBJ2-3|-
CAWSVQGDTQYF
TGTGCCTGGAGTGTTCAGGGAGATACGCAGTATTTT
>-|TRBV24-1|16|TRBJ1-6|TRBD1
CATSDSRQGASSPLHF
TGTGCCACCAGTGATTCCCGACAGGGGGCAAGTTCACCCCTCCACTTT
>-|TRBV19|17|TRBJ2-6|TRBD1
CASSNGQGFAGANVLTF
TGTGCCAGTAGTAATGGACAGGGTTTCGCTGGGGCCAACGTCCTGACTTTC
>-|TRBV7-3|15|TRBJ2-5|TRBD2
CATSEGAGGQETQYF
TGTGCCACCTCCGAGGGGGCGGGAGGGCAAGAGACCCAGTACTTC
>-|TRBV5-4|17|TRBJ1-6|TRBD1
CASSTGGQGLYNSPLHF
TGTGCCAGCAGTACTGGTGGACAGGGCCTCTATAATTCACCCCTCCACTTT
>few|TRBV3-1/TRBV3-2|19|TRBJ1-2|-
CASSQGEGFFTFLRYGYTF
TGTGCCAGCAGCCAAGGGGAGGGATTCTTCACCTTTCTTCGATATGGCTACACCTTC
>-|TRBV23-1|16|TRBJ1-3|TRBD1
CASSRLDRDSGNTIYF
TGCGCCAGCAGTCGTTTGGACAGGGACAGTGGAAACACCATATATTTT
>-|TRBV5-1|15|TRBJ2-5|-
CASSFGGLPQETQYF
TGCGCCAGCAGCTTCGGAGGGTTGCCGCAAGAGACCCAGTACTTC
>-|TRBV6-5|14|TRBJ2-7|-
CASTTLRGVDEQYF
TGTGCCAGCACCACCCTCAGGGGGGTTGACGAGCAGTACTTC
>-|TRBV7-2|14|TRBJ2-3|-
CASSLTAGTDTQYF
TGTGCCAGCAGCTTAACAGCGGGCACAGATACGCAGTATTTT
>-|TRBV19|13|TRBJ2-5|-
CASSIVVQETQYF
TGTGCCAGTAGTATAGTAGTCCAAGAGACCCAGTACTTC
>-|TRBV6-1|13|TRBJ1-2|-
CASSEIQYYGYTF
TGTGCCAGCAGTGAAATACAGTACTATGGCTACACCTTC
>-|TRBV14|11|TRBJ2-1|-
CASSSRNEQFF
TGTGCCAGCAGCTCTCGGAATGAGCAGTTCTTC
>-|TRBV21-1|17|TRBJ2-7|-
CASSQKGSTGISYEQYF
TGTGCCAGCAGCCAAAAGGGGTCGACAGGGATATCCTACGAGCAGTACTTC
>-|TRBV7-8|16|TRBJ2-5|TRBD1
CASSTQDRGPVETQYF
TGTGCCAGCAGCACCCAGGACAGGGGGCCCGTAGAGACCCAGTACTTC
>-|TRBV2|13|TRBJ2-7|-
CASTGEGTYEQYF
TGTGCCAGCACAGGGGAAGGAACCTACGAGCAGTACTTC
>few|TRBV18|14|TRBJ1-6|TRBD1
CASSPTGGAEPLHF
TGTGCCAGCTCACCGACAGGGGGCGCCGAACCCCTCCACTTT
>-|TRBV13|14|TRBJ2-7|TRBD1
CASSYRDRDHEQYF
TGTGCCAGCAGCTACCGGGACAGGGACCACGAGCAGTACTTC
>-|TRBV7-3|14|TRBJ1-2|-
CASSPQAGGDGYTF
TGTGCCAGCAGCCCACAGGCCGGCGGGGATGGCTACACCTTC
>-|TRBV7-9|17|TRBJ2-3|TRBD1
CASIPGDRGTSTDTQYF
TGTGCCAGCATTCCGGGGGACAGGGGGACTAGCACAGATACGCAGTATTTT
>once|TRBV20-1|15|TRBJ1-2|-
CSASPVRGFNYGYTF
TGCAGTGCTAGTCCAGTCAGGGGATTTAACTATGGCTACACCTTC
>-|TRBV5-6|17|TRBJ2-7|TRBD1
CASSLFTPPGQGGEQYF
TGTGCCAGCAGCTTGTTCACCCCTCCGGGACAGGGGGGGGAGCAGTACTTC
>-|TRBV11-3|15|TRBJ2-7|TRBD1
CASSIGTGKSYEQYF
TGTGCCAGCAGCATCGGGACAGGGAAGTCCTACGAGCAGTACTTC
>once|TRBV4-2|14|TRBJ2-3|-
CASRGGAGTDTQYF
TGTGCCAGCAGAGGGGGGGCCGGCACAGATACGCAGTATTTT
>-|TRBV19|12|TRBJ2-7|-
CASSIERGEQYF
TGTGCCAGTAGTATAGAAAGAGGGGAGCAGTACTTC
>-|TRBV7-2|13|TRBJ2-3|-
CAMDSYVTDTQYF
TGTGCCATGGACAGCTATGTCACAGATACGCAGTATTTT
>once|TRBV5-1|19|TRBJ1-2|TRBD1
CASSLDRIYSGQGVYGYTF
TGCGCCAGCAGCTTGGACCGTATTTATTCTGGACAGGGTGTCTATGGCTACACCTTC
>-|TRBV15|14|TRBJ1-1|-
CATSNRVGNTEAFF
TGTGCCACCAGTAACAGGGTGGGGAACACTGAAGCTTTCTTT
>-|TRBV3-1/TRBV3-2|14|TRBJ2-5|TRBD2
CASSRLAGAETQYF
TGTGCCAGCAGCCGACTAGCGGGAGCAGAGACCCAGTACTTC
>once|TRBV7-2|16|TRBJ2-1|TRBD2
CASSLPTSGGRNEQFF
TGTGCCAGCAGCCTACCGACTAGCGGGGGGCGTAATGAGCAGTTCTTC
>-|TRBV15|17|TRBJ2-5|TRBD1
CATSRGGTGGIQETQYF
TGTGCCACCAGCAGAGGCGGGACAGGGGGTATCCAAGAGACCCAGTACTTC
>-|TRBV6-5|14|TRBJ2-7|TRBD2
CASRNPRGGYEQYF
TGTGCCAGCAGGAACCCTCGGGGGGGCTACGAGCAGTACTTC
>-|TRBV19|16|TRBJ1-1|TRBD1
CASSSYRGRGNTEAFF
TGTGCCAGTAGTAGTTACAGGGGCAGGGGGAACACTGAAGCTTTCTTT
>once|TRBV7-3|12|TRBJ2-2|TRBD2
CASGRATGELFF
TGTGCCAGCGGGAGGGCCACCGGGGAGCTGTTTTTT
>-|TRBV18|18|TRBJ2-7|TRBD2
CASSPPGLAGGRSYEQYF
TGTGCCAGCTCACCCCCGGGACTAGCGGGAGGTCGATCCTACGAGCAGTACTTC